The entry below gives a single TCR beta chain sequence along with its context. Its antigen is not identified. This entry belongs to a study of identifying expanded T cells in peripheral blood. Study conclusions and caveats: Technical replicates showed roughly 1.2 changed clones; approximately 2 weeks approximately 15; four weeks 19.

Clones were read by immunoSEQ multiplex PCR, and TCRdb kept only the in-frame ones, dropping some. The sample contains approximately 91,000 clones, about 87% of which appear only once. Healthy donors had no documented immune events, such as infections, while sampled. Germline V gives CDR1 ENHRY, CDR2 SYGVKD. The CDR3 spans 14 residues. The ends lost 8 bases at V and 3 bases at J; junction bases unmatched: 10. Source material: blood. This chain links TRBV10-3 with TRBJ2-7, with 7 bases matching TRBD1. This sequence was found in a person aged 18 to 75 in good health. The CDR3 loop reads CAIGRGHRVYEQYF. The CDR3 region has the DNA TGTGCCATCGGAAGGGGGCACAGGGTCTACGAGCAGTACTTC.